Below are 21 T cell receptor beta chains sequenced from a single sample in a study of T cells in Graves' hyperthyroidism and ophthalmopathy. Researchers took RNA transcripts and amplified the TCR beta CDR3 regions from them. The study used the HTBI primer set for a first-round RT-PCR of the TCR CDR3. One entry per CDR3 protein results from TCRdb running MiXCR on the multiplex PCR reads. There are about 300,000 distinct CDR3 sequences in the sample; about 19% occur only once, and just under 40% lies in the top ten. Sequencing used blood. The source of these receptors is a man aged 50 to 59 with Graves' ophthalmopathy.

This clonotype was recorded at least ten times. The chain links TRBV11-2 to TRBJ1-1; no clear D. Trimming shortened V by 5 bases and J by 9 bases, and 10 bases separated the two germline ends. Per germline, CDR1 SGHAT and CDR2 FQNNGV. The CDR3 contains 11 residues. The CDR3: CASSLSDKAFF. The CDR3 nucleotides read TGTGCCAGCAGCCTTTCAGATAAAGCTTTCTTT.

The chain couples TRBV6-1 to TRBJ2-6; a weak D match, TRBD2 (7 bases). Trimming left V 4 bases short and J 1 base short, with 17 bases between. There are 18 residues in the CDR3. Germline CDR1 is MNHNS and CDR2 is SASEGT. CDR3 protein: CASSVGGGGNSGANVLTF. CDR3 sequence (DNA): TGTGCCAGCAGTGTAGGGGGGGGAGGGAATTCTGGGGCCAACGTCCTGACTTTC.

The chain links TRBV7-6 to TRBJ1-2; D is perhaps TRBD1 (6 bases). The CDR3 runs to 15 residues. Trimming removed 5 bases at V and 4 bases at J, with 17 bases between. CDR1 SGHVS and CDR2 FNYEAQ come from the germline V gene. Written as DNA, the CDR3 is TGTGCCAGCAGCCCGACCGACAGGACTCTCTATGGCTACACCTTC. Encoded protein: CASSPTDRTLYGYTF.

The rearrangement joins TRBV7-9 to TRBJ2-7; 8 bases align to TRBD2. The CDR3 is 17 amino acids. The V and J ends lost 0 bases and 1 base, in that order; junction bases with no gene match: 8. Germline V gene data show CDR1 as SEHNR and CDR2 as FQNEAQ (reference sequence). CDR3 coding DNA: TGTGCCAGCAGCTTAGCGTTAGGGGCTAGCGGGTCCTACGAGCAGTACTTC. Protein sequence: CASSLALGASGSYEQYF.

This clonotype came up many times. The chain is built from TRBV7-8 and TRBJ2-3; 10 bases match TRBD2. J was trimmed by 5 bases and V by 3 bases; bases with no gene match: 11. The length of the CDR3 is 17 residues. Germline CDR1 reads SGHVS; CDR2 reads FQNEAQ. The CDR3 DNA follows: TGTGCCAGCAGCTTCACCGGTAGCGGGAGGTTTGGAGATACGCAGTATTTT. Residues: CASSFTGSGRFGDTQYF.

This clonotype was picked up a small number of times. The DNA for the CDR3 is TGTGCCAGCAGTTTAGAGAGCGGGCACTACGAGCAGTACTTC. Amino acids: CASSLESGHYEQYF. The gene calls are TRBV27 and TRBJ2-7; maybe TRBD2 (6 bases). CDR1 and CDR2 from the germline V gene are MNHEY and SMNVEV (reference sequence). Trimming took 2 bases from V and 3 from J, leaving 11 bases between them. The CDR3 spans 14 residues.

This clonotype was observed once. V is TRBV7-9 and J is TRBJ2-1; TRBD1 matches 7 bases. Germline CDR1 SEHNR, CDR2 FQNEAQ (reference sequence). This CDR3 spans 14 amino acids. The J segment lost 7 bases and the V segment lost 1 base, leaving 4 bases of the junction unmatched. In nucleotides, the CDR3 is TGTGCCAGCAGCTTAGGAACAGGGGTAAATGAGCAGTTCTTC. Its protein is CASSLGTGVNEQFF. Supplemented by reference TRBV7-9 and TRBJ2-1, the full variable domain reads DTGVSQNPRHKITKRGQNVTFRCDPISEHNRLYWYRQTLGQGPEFLTYFQNEAQLEKSRLLSDRFSAERPKGSFSTLEIQRTEQGDSAMYLCASSLGTGVNEQFFGPGTRLTVL.

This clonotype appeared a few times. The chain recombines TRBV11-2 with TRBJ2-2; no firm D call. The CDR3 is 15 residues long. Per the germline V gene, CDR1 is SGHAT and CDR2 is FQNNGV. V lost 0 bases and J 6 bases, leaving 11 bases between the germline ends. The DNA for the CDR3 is TGTGCCAGCAGCTTAGATAACCGGCGCGCCGGGGAGCTGTTTTTT. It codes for CASSLDNRRAGELFF.

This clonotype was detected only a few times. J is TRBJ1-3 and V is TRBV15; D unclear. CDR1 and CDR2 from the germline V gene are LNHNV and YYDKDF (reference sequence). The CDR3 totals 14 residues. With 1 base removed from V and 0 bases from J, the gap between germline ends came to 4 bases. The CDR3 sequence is CATSRGSSGNTIYF. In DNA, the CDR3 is TGTGCCACCAGCAGAGGTTCCTCTGGAAACACCATATATTTT.

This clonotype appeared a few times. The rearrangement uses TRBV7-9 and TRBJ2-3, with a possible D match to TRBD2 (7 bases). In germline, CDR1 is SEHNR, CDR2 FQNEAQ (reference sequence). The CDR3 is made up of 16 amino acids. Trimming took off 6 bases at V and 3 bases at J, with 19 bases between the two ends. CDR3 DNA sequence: TGTGCCAGCAGTTCTCGAGGGGGAGGGAGTACAGATACGCAGTATTTT. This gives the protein CASSSRGGGSTDTQYF.

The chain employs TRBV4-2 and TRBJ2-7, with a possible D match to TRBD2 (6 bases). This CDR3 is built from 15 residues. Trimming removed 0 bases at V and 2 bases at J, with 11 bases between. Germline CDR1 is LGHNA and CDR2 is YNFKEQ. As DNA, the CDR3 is TGTGCCAGCAGCCAAGACAAGCGGGCAACCTACGAGCAGTACTTC. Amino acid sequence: CASSQDKRATYEQYF.

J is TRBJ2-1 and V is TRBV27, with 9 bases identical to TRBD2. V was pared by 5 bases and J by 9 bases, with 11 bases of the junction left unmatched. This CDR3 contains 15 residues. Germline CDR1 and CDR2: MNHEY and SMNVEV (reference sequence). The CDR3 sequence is CASSVAGVPKFEQFF. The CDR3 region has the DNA TGTGCCAGCAGTGTAGCGGGAGTCCCCAAATTTGAGCAGTTCTTC.

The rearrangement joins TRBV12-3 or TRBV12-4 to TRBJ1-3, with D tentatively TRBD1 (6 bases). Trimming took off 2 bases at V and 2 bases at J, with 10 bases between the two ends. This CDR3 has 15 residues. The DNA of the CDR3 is TGTGCCAGCAGTTTACTGGCAGGGGCTGGAAACACCATATATTTT. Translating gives CASSLLAGAGNTIYF.

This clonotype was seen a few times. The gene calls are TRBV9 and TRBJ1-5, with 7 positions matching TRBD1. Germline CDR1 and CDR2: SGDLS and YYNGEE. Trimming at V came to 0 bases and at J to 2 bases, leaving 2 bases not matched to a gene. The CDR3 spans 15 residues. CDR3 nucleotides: TGTGCCAGCAGCGTAGATGGACAGGGCAATCAGCCCCAGCATTTT. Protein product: CASSVDGQGNQPQHF.

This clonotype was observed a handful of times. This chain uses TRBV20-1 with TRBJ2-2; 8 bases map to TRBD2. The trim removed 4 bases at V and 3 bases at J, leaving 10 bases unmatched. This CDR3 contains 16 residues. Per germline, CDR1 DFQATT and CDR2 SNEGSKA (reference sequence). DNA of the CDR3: TGCAGTGCTAAAGTGAGCGGGAGATCCGACACCGGGGAGCTGTTTTTT. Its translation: CSAKVSGRSDTGELFF.

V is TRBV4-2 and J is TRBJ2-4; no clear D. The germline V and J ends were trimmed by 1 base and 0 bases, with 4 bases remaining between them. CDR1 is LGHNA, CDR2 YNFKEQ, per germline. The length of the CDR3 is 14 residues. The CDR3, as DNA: TGTGCCAGCAGCCAAGCGGGAGCCAAAAACATTCAGTACTTC. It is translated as CASSQAGAKNIQYF.

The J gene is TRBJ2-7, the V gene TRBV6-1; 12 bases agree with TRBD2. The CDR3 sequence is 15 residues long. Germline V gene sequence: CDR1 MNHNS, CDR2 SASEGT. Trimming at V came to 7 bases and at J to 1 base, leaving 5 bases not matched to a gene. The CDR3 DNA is TGTGCCAGCAAGACTAGCGGGAGTACATCCTACGAGCAGTACTTC. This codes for CASKTSGSTSYEQYF.

CDR3 sequence reads: CASSQGGTGNEKLFF. The DNA of the CDR3 is TGCGCCAGCAGCCAAGGAGGGACAGGGAATGAAAAACTGTTTTTT. The chain is built from TRBV4-1 and TRBJ1-4; 9 bases agree with TRBD1. Unmatched junction bases numbered 2, after V lost 1 base and J lost 5 bases. The CDR3 length is 15 residues. Per germline, CDR1 MGHRA and CDR2 YSYEKL.

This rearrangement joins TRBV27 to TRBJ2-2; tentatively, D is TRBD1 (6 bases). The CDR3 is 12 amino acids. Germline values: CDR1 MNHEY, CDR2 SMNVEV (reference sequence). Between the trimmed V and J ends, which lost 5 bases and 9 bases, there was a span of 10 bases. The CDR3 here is CASSPQGRELFF. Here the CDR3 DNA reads TGTGCCAGCAGTCCTCAGGGGCGGGAGCTGTTTTTT.

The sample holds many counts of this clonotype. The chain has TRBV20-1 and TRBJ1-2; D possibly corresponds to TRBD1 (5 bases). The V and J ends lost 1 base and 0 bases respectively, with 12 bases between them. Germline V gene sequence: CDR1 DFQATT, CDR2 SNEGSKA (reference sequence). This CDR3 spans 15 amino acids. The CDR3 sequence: CSARGQGRTNYGYTF. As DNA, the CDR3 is TGCAGTGCTAGAGGTCAGGGCAGGACTAACTATGGCTACACCTTC.

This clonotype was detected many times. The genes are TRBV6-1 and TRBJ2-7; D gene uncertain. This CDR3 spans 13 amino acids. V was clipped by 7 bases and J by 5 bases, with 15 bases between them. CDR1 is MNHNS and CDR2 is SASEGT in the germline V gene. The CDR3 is CASIADFGNEQYF. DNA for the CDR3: TGTGCCAGCATCGCAGATTTTGGAAACGAGCAGTACTTC.